Detailed here is one T cell receptor (beta chain). This may stem from a read error, because a much larger clone lies one nucleotide away. Looked up from germline, CDR1 is SQVTM and CDR2 is ANQGSEA. CDR3 size: 14 residues. The sorted Tregs were CD4+CD25+CD127-/low cells. Each CDR3 protein gets one entry after TCRdb re-called the 5' RACE reads with MiXCR. The sample holds approximately 10,000 distinct CDR3 sequences; roughly 27% are singletons and the top ten take 3.2%. What was sequenced was Tregs sorted from blood. The chain has TRBV29-1 and TRBJ2-1, with 8 bases fitting TRBD2. This TCR was sampled from a female donor with breast cancer. CDR3 in DNA: TGCAGCGCTGAAAGCGGGAGCTCCTACAATGAGCAGTTCTTC. Translated, it gives CSAESGSSYNEQFF.